This TCR beta chain derives from a study of PD-L1 blockade in urothelial cancer. Using immunoSEQ multiplex PCR, the repertoire was profiled, and TCRdb retains in-frame clones only, with some absent. Among about 120,000 clones, about 83% were seen once, and the ten largest hold roughly 2.3%. The time point here: peripheral blood 6 weeks after treatment start. The sample was PBMCs, taken around atezolizumab (anti-PD-L1) treatment. The receptor was isolated from a man aged 50 to 59 with urothelial cancer.

The chain's CDR3 is CASSLAASGFNNEQFF. In DNA, the CDR3 is TGTGCCAGCAGCTTAGCGGCTAGCGGGTTCAACAATGAGCAGTTCTTC. The J gene is TRBJ2-1, the V gene TRBV7-2; 8 nucleotides agree with TRBD2. The CDR3 has 16 amino acids. The germline V gene has CDR1 SGHTA and CDR2 FQGNSA. Losses at the gene ends were 0 bases for V and 5 bases for J; bases not matched to a gene: 6.